The 14 T cell receptor beta chains below were found in one sample sequenced in a study of OX40 agonist ivuxolimab in advanced cancers. Profiling relied on immunoSEQ multiplex PCR, and the TCRdb table lists in-frame clones only, not all of them. The table records 40,000 to 55,000 clones, 88% of them present only once. The sequences come from CD4+ or CD8+ T cells sorted from blood, collected in a trial of the OX40 agonist ivuxolimab. These receptors were obtained from an adult with an advanced solid tumor such as melanoma, head and neck, liver or kidney cancer.

This clone was seen more than once but under ten times. The chain links TRBV7-2 to TRBJ1-6; tentatively, D is TRBD1 (6 bases). CDR1 is SGHTA, CDR2 FQGNSA, per germline. The CDR3 extends over 13 amino acids. The V gene lost 5 bases and the J gene lost 10 bases, with 12 bases spanning the gap. The CDR3 is CASSAQGGSPLHF. CDR3 in DNA: TGTGCCAGCAGCGCCCAAGGGGGATCACCCCTCCACTTT.

The rearrangement joins TRBV5-6 to TRBJ1-5; D not certain. Germline CDR1 and CDR2: SGHDT and YYEEEE. This CDR3 is 14 amino acids long. Between the trimmed V and J ends, which lost 5 bases and 1 base, there was a span of 10 bases. The CDR3 DNA reads TGTGCCAGCAGTCGAGGACTAAGCAATCAGCCCCAGCATTTT. The encoded protein is CASSRGLSNQPQHF. The full variable domain, in which reference TRBV5-6 and TRBJ1-5 provide the parts outside the CDR3, is DAGVTQSPTHLIKTRGQQVTLRCSPKSGHDTVSWYQQALGQGPQFIFQYYEEEERQRGNFPDRFSGHQFPNYSSELNVNALLLGDSALYLCASSRGLSNQPQHFGDGTRLSIL.

The chain combines TRBV7-2 with TRBJ1-2; no reliable D call. The V end was cut by 5 bases, the J end by 2 bases, with 9 bases between. Germline lookup yields CDR1 SGHTA and CDR2 FQGNSA. The CDR3 runs 13 residues. As DNA, the CDR3 is TGTGCCAGCAGCCCCCAGGAAAACTATGGCTACACCTTC. Its protein product is CASSPQENYGYTF.

The gene calls are TRBV10-3 and TRBJ2-3; 8 nucleotides match TRBD2. CDR1 is ENHRY, CDR2 SYGVKD, per germline. This CDR3 is 14 amino acids long. With V trimmed by 6 bases and J by 0 bases, 2 bases remained unmatched. DNA for the CDR3: TGTGCCATCAGGGGACTAGTGAGCACAGATACGCAGTATTTT. Its translation is CAIRGLVSTDTQYF.

The V call is TRBV6-6, the J call TRBJ2-2, with TRBD2 matching over 11 bases. Germline-derived CDR1 and CDR2 are MNHNY and SVGAGI (reference sequence). The J segment lost 5 bases and the V segment lost 5 bases, leaving 7 bases of the junction unmatched. The CDR3 contains 16 residues. This CDR3 reads CASSVLAGGLTGELFF. The CDR3 DNA reads as TGTGCCAGCAGTGTCCTAGCGGGAGGACTAACCGGGGAGCTGTTTTTT.

The chain links TRBV28 to TRBJ1-6; perhaps TRBD1 as D (6 bases). The CDR3 consists of 13 residues. Germline values: CDR1 MDHEN, CDR2 SYDVKM. Trimming removed 7 bases at V and 13 bases at J, with 17 bases between. CDR3 protein: CASTWGPNFPLHF. The CDR3, as DNA: TGTGCCAGCACTTGGGGGCCTAATTTTCCCCTCCACTTT.

V gene TRBV28 combines with J gene TRBJ2-7; D ambiguous. This CDR3 is built from 11 residues. Trimming left V 3 bases short and J 6 bases short, with 6 bases between. CDR1 MDHEN and CDR2 SYDVKM come from the germline V gene. CDR3 region: CASSFRSEQYF. CDR3 bases: TGTGCCAGCAGTTTCAGAAGCGAGCAGTACTTC.

V usage is TRBV2 and J usage is TRBJ2-2; D remains ambiguous. V lost 9 bases, J lost 6 bases, and 14 bases lay in between. Germline V gene data show CDR1 as SNHLY and CDR2 as FYNNEI. CDR3 length: 13 amino acids. CDR3 DNA sequence: TGTGCCAGAGGAACACTACTCTCCGGGGAGCTGTTTTTT. Amino acids: CARGTLLSGELFF. Complete variable domain (other parts from reference TRBV2 and TRBJ2-2): EPEVTQTPSHQVTQMGQEVILRCVPISNHLYFYWYRQILGQKVEFLVSFYNNEISEKSEIFDDQFSVERPDGSNFTLKIRSTKLEDSAMYFCARGTLLSGELFFGEGSRLTVL.

This chain joins TRBV5-1 and TRBJ2-1; the match to TRBD1 covers 8 bases. Trimming at V came to 4 bases and at J to 6 bases, leaving 9 bases not matched to a gene. Germline CDR1 SGHRS, CDR2 YFSETQ. The CDR3 contains 15 residues. This CDR3 reads CASSPTGGPTNEQFF. The DNA for the CDR3 is TGCGCCAGCAGCCCAACAGGGGGTCCTACCAATGAGCAGTTCTTC.

This clone was picked up one time. The chain recombines TRBV10-3 with TRBJ2-4, with D hard to call. The CDR3 spans 15 residues. V lost 0 bases and J 7 bases, leaving 13 bases between the germline ends. CDR1 ENHRY and CDR2 SYGVKD come from the germline V gene. The CDR3 sequence: CAISESYTSGNIQYF. The CDR3 DNA reads TGTGCCATCAGTGAGTCGTATACTTCGGGCAACATTCAGTACTTC.

This chain connects TRBV7-3 to TRBJ2-5; 7 positions agree with TRBD1. The trim removed 4 bases at V and 5 bases at J, leaving 4 bases unmatched. Germline V CDR1 and CDR2: SGHTA, FQGTGA. The CDR3 has 13 residues. The CDR3 loop is CASSYTRGETQYF. The CDR3 DNA sequence: TGTGCCAGCAGCTATACCAGGGGGGAGACCCAGTACTTC.

The chain has TRBV5-1 and TRBJ2-3, with TRBD2 matching 8 bases. The CDR3 loop spans 17 amino acids. V was pared by 3 bases and J by 0 bases, with 9 bases of the junction left unmatched. The germline CDR1 and CDR2 sequences are SGHRS and YFSETQ. CDR3 residues: CASSSEVAGISTDTQYF. CDR3 DNA: TGCGCCAGCAGCTCGGAAGTAGCGGGAATAAGCACAGATACGCAGTATTTT.

This chain connects TRBV6-4 to TRBJ1-5; 10 positions agree with TRBD1. Germline lookup yields CDR1 MRHNA and CDR2 SNTAGT. V gave up 3 bases and J gave up 7 bases; unmatched junction bases: 3. The CDR3 sequence is 14 residues long. The CDR3 coding sequence is TGTGCCAGCAGTGAGGGACAGGGGAACCAGCCCCAGCATTTT. Translated, it gives CASSEGQGNQPQHF.

This chain joins TRBV30 and TRBJ1-2, with D perhaps TRBD1 (5 bases). V gave up 4 bases and J gave up 0 bases, with 15 bases separating them. CDR3 size: 15 residues. Germline CDR1 and CDR2: GTSNPN and SVGIG (reference sequence). The CDR3 sequence: CAWIDRQRANYGYTF. The CDR3 DNA reads as TGTGCCTGGATCGATCGACAGCGAGCTAACTATGGCTACACCTTC. The full variable domain, its missing parts supplied by reference TRBV30 and TRBJ1-2, is SQTIHQWPATLVQPVGSPLSLECTVEGTSNPNLYWYRQAAGRGLQLLFYSVGIGQISSEVPQNLSASRPQDRQFILSSKKLLLSDSGFYLCAWIDRQRANYGYTFGSGTRLTVV.